Listed below are T cell receptor beta chains from one sample, sequenced in a study of blood T cell repertoires in COVID-19. The method was immunoSEQ multiplex PCR; TCRdb's version includes in-frame clones alone and lacks a portion of them. The table has about 160,000 clones, about nine tenths seen once. Sequencing was performed on peripheral blood. The receptors were sampled from a woman in her sixties or seventies who had recovered from COVID-19. Both conserved end residues are trimmed from each CDR3. Each record gives: V gene, CDR3 protein.

TRBV7-9 | ASSPGTSGKGTEAF
TRBV10-3 | AISESPGERPQH
TRBV6-5 | ASSYKGSVNSYEQY
TRBV5-5 | ASAGLGDNQPQH
TRBV18 | ASSGTSGVLKQF
TRBV29-1 | SVDRQGAYNEQF
TRBV28 | ASSRKLVPNEQF
TRBV13 | ASTETGGGYEQY
TRBV5-4 | ASSLGLAGQETQY
TRBV4-2 | ASSQAFGTANEQY
TRBV6-5 | ASSTRDRGSDEQF
TRBV12-3/TRBV12-4 | ASSGLAEAF
TRBV12-3/TRBV12-4 | ASSLGRDEKLF
TRBV4-2 | ASSQEQGKTYEQY
TRBV6-5 | ASSSGGPPYEQY
TRBV10-3 | AISESISGAKVV
TRBV3-1/TRBV3-2 | ASSQNLGGEQY
TRBV6-5 | ASRSGQNTGELF
TRBV9 | ASSDRGVADTQY
TRBV9 | ASSVSGAGYEQY
TRBV5-1 | ASSPMGQGNTEAF
TRBV5-1 | ASSLDNPRQGTEAF
TRBV24-1 | ATSDPASGDTEAF
TRBV28 | ASSPTGGAGTDTQY
TRBV9 | ASSTGGTVKQF
TRBV7-8 | ASSLARGAGNQPQH
TRBV12-3/TRBV12-4 | ASSSTGFQPQH
TRBV7-9 | ASSTLQGKNTEAF
TRBV3-1/TRBV3-2 | ASSRREGTYEQY
TRBV7-9 | ASSTGTGYYEQY
TRBV2 | AIHRDSRSVYVGYT
TRBV7-2 | ASSLVGGGEKLF
TRBV9 | ASSVGLGGQNQPQH
TRBV7-9 | ASSTGWFTEAF
TRBV11-2 | ASNLGQLDYEQY
TRBV7-9 | ASSTRQGASTEAF
TRBV4-2 | ASSQGRGAFTDTQY
TRBV6-5 | ASMGQGVYGYT
TRBV9 | ASNRQGNTEAF
TRBV28 | ASSAGLNYGYT
TRBV7-9 | ASSLSGSGANVLT
TRBV13 | ASSPDRGGNTIY
TRBV11-3 | ASSFTGGSYEQY
TRBV9 | ASGNGWNTEAF
TRBV7-9 | AGDRISINEQF
TRBV5-1 | ASSLGQGTNTEAF
TRBV21-1 | ASRGTGKEKLF
TRBV5-1 | ASSLGDRSTGELF
TRBV12-3/TRBV12-4 | ASSWGSAGELF
TRBV12-3/TRBV12-4 | ASSQLADLTQY
TRBV9 | ASARDFEQY
TRBV11-2 | ASSPGQSGGYT
TRBV11-2 | ASRRTGTGTYTEAF
TRBV27 | ASSPSSYSPLH
TRBV19 | ASSIRSGGTGQRNIQY
TRBV28 | ASSYGLGAF
TRBV11-2 | ASSSTTGNEQY
TRBV3-1/TRBV3-2 | ASSLAGQDSNQPQH
TRBV7-8 | ASSLRSEGTYNSPLH
TRBV3-1/TRBV3-2 | ASSFRQGLNEQF